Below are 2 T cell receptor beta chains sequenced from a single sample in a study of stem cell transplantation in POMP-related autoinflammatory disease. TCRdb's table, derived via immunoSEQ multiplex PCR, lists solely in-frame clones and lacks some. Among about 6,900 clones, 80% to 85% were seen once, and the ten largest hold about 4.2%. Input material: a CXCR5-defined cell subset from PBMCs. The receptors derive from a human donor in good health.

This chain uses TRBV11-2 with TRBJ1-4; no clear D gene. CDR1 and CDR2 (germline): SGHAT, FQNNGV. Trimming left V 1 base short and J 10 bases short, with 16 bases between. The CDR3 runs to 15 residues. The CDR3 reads CASSLGLVSGTKLFF. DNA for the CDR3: TGTGCCAGCAGCTTAGGTTTAGTTTCTGGAACAAAACTGTTTTTT.

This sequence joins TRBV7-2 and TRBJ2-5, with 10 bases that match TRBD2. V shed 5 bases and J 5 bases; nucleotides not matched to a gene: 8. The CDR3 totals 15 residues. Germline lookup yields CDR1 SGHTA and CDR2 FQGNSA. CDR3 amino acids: CASSPSGGARETQYF. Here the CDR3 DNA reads TGTGCCAGCAGCCCGAGCGGGGGGGCCCGGGAGACCCAGTACTTC.